A selection of T cell receptor beta chains follows, all from one sample in a study of cytomegalovirus exposure and HLA in healthy donors. Data came from immunoSEQ multiplex PCR; TCRdb stores just in-frame clones and leaves some out. The sample holds 80,000 to 100,000 clones. Sequences were obtained from PBMCs. Receptors were obtained from a man in his fifties in good health and CMV-seronegative. The CDR3 runs from the conserved cysteine through the conserved F or W. D genes are given only for firm matches.

>TRBJ1-6|NA|TRBV14
TGTGCCAGCAGCCAGACACAGGGAGCGCAATATTCACCCCTCCACTTT
CASSQTQGAQYSPLHF
>TRBJ2-7|NA|TRBV11-2
TGTGCCAGCAGCTCCCCCGGGTGGGTGGGTTCCTACGAGCAGTACTTC
CASSSPGWVGSYEQYF
>TRBJ1-5|NA|TRBV7-2
TGTGCCAGCAGCGACCCGAAGCGGGGTGGCAATCAGCCCCAGCATTTT
CASSDPKRGGNQPQHF
>TRBJ1-1|TRBD1|TRBV18
TGTGCCAGCCATGACAGGGTGAGGGCTGAAGCTTTCTTT
CASHDRVRAEAFF
>TRBJ1-1|TRBD1|TRBV7-3
TGTGCCAGCAGCTTTACAGGGGGCACTGAAGCTTTCTTT
CASSFTGGTEAFF
>TRBJ1-5|NA|TRBV11-2
TGTGCCAGCAGCTCTCTGGCATCCCAGCATTTT
CASSSLASQHF
>TRBJ1-2|NA|TRBV28
TGTGCCAGCAGTTTAGGTCAGGCCGGCTTTGGCTACACCTTC
CASSLGQAGFGYTF
>TRBJ2-7|TRBD1|TRBV27
TGTGCCAGCAGTAGGACAGGGGGCTACGAGCAGTACTTC
CASSRTGGYEQYF
>TRBJ1-1|TRBD1|TRBV7-6
TGTGCCAGCAGCGCTGACAGGGGGCAAGCTTTCTTT
CASSADRGQAFF
>TRBJ2-5|NA|TRBV7-2
TGTGCCAGCAGCCCGACCGGGTCTCACCAGGAGACCCAGTACTTC
CASSPTGSHQETQYF
>TRBJ2-7|NA|TRBV2
TGTGCCAGCAGTGAAGAAGGGGGACCCTACGAGCAGTACTTC
CASSEEGGPYEQYF
>TRBJ2-1|NA|TRBV19
TGTGCCAGTACTATGGGAGGGGGCAATGAGCAGTTCTTC
CASTMGGGNEQFF
>TRBJ1-4|TRBD1|TRBV30
TGTGCCTGGAATCCTGTAGCAGGGGGGTCTAATGAAAAACTGTTTTTT
CAWNPVAGGSNEKLFF
>TRBJ2-7|NA|TRBV2
TGTGCCAGCAGTGGAGACGTGACACCCCGCTACGAGCAGTACTTC
CASSGDVTPRYEQYF
>TRBJ1-6|NA|TRBV15
TGTGCCACCTCACGCGAGTCCTCCTATAATTCACCCCTCCACTTT
CATSRESSYNSPLHF
>TRBJ1-6|TRBD1|TRBV18
TGTGCCAGCTCACCAGATGCCCAAGGGGGCTTAAGCTCCTATAATTCACCCCTCCACTTT
CASSPDAQGGLSSYNSPLHF
>TRBJ2-3|TRBD2|TRBV7-3
TGTGCCAGCAGCCACAGGGGGGCTAGCGGGGGTCTCACAGATACGCAGTATTTT
CASSHRGASGGLTDTQYF